This TCR beta chain was identified in a study of blood T cell repertoires in COVID-19. Sequencing used immunoSEQ multiplex PCR; TCRdb keeps in-frame clones, though not all of them. The sample has about 190,000 clones, more than 60% seen once. There are 15 residues in the CDR3. Germline-derived CDR1 and CDR2 are MNHEY and SVGAGI. V gave up 4 bases and J gave up 3 bases, with 16 bases separating them. This chain links TRBV6-5 with TRBJ2-7, with TRBD1 as a possible D gene (6 bases). Sequenced sample: peripheral blood. This sequence was found in a woman aged 45-60 years with acute or convalescent COVID-19. In DNA, the CDR3 is TGTGCCAGCAGTTCCCAGCCAGGGGCGGGCTACGAGCAGTACTTC. Translation gives CASSSQPGAGYEQYF.